The 20 T cell receptor beta chains below were found in one sample sequenced in a study of cytomegalovirus exposure and HLA in healthy donors. The PCR had 60 Vbeta and 13 Jbeta primers. Measured with immunoSEQ multiplex PCR; TCRdb has only the in-frame clones, and not every one. Of about 150,000 clones in the sample, 82% were seen once. The sample taken for sequencing was PBMCs. Receptor source: a woman aged 45-60 years in good health and CMV-seropositive.

The chain uses TRBV5-1 and TRBJ2-7; TRBD1 is a possible D gene (6 bases). The CDR3 extends over 13 amino acids. With 7 bases removed from V and 2 bases from J, the gap between germline ends came to 13 bases. CDR1 is SGHRS, CDR2 YFSETQ, per germline. The CDR3 DNA is TGCGCCAGCTGGGTGACAGGCACCTACGAGCAGTACTTC. Its translation: CASWVTGTYEQYF. The whole variable domain, remainder taken from reference TRBV5-1 and TRBJ2-7, is KAGVTQTPRYLIKTRGQQVTLSCSPISGHRSVSWYQQTPGQGLQFLFEYFSETQRNKGNFPGRFSGRQFSNSRSEMNVSTLELGDSALYLCASWVTGTYEQYFGPGTRLTVT.

CDR3 region: CASSQGERVLTDTQYF. The DNA for the CDR3 is TGTGCCAGCAGCCAAGGGGAGCGGGTCCTCACAGATACGCAGTATTTT. The V gene is TRBV14, the J gene TRBJ2-3; tentative D call: TRBD2 (6 bases). The length of the CDR3 is 16 residues. Germline lookup yields CDR1 SGHDN and CDR2 FVKESK. Trimming shortened V by 1 base and J by 2 bases, and 13 bases separated the two germline ends. The full variable domain, with the rest looked up from reference TRBV14 and TRBJ2-3, is EAGVTQFPSHSVIEKGQTVTLRCDPISGHDNLYWYRRVMGKEIKFLLHFVKESKQDESGMPNNRFLAERTGGTYSTLKVQPAELEDSGVYFCASSQGERVLTDTQYFGPGTRLTVL.

This clone was seen a handful of times. This chain links TRBV6-5 with TRBJ1-4, with TRBD1 matching 7 bases. The CDR3 has 16 residues. V shed 0 bases, J shed 8 bases, and the junction held 9 bases outside the gene matches. The germline V gene encodes CDR1 MNHEY and CDR2 SVGAGI. The CDR3 loop reads CASSYSTTGVREKLFF. CDR3 nucleotide sequence: TGTGCCAGCAGTTACTCGACTACAGGGGTACGAGAAAAACTGTTTTTT.

This clone was recorded only once. V and J are TRBV2 and TRBJ1-2; D unclear. V was clipped by 5 bases and J by 4 bases, with 20 bases between them. Germline V lookup: CDR1 SNHLY, CDR2 FYNNEI. The CDR3 runs 16 residues. The CDR3 sequence: CASSILPGESVYGYTF. Written as DNA, the CDR3 is TGTGCCAGCAGTATTCTCCCGGGAGAGTCGGTCTATGGCTACACCTTC.

This chain joins TRBV6-5 and TRBJ2-7, with TRBD1 matching over 8 bases. The V segment lost 5 bases and the J segment 0 bases; nucleotides outside the gene matches: 6. The CDR3 runs 15 residues. The V gene's germline CDR1 is MNHEY and CDR2 SVGAGI. In nucleotides, the CDR3 is TGTGCCAGCAGTCCCCGGACAGGGAGCTCCTACGAGCAGTACTTC. This sequence encodes CASSPRTGSSYEQYF.

J is TRBJ2-6 and V is TRBV7-8; D might be TRBD2 (6 bases). V lost 8 bases to trimming and J lost 2 bases, with 19 bases between them. CDR1 and CDR2 (germline): SGHVS, FQNEAQ. The CDR3 covers 17 residues. The CDR3 region is CASPQLSAGTGANVLTF. CDR3 sequence (DNA): TGTGCCAGCCCCCAGCTTAGTGCGGGGACTGGGGCCAACGTCCTGACTTTC.

This clone occurred a few times. The chain links TRBV7-2 to TRBJ2-1, with D tentatively TRBD2 (6 bases). The CDR3 runs to 14 residues. CDR1 and CDR2 (germline): SGHTA, FQGNSA. The V end was cut by 6 bases, the J end by 4 bases, with 13 bases between. The CDR3 DNA reads TGTGCCAGCAGTCCACCCGGGGGTTACAATGAGCAGTTCTTC. Protein sequence: CASSPPGGYNEQFF.

The rearrangement joins TRBV5-1 to TRBJ2-3; TRBD2 aligns across 11 bases. Per germline, CDR1 SGHRS and CDR2 YFSETQ. There are 16 residues in the CDR3. V trimming: 4 bases; J trimming: 1 base; junction bases outside the gene matches: 5. The CDR3 spells CASSPPLAGGTDTQYF. The DNA of the CDR3 is TGCGCCAGCAGCCCCCCACTAGCGGGGGGCACAGATACGCAGTATTTT.

The V gene is TRBV9, the J gene TRBJ2-7, with a tentative D call TRBD1 (5 bases). Germline V gives CDR1 SGDLS, CDR2 YYNGEE. This CDR3 spans 14 amino acids. The germline V and J ends were trimmed by 6 bases and 5 bases, with 18 bases remaining between them. CDR3 DNA: TGTGCCAGCAACGAAGGCGAAAGGGGTGACGAGCAGTACTTC. Its translation is CASNEGERGDEQYF.

The chain carries TRBV7-2 and TRBJ2-7; 7 positions match TRBD2. Germline CDR1 is SGHTA and CDR2 is FQGNSA. This CDR3 spans 15 amino acids. J lost 1 base, V lost 6 bases, and 9 bases had no gene match. CDR3 amino acids: CASSSLATLSYEQYF. The CDR3 DNA is TGTGCCAGCAGTTCACTAGCGACCCTATCCTACGAGCAGTACTTC.

This clone was recorded a few times. The chain is built from TRBV5-1 and TRBJ1-4; D perhaps matches TRBD1 (5 bases). This CDR3 spans 15 amino acids. With 4 bases removed from V and 8 bases from J, the gap between germline ends came to 18 bases. The germline gives CDR1 SGHRS, CDR2 YFSETQ. CDR3 DNA: TGCGCCAGCAGCCCAGGGACGGAGGGAAGAGAAAAACTGTTTTTT. This translates into CASSPGTEGREKLFF.

CDR3 DNA sequence: TGTGCCAGCAGCCAAGCGGTGCAGGGCACCGAGCAGTACTTC. As protein: CASSQAVQGTEQYF. This chain connects TRBV4-2 to TRBJ2-7; perhaps TRBD1 as D (5 bases). The CDR3 spans 14 residues. Trimming cost V 1 base and J 6 bases, with 13 bases left between them. CDR1 LGHNA and CDR2 YNFKEQ come from the germline V gene.

This sequence joins TRBV6-1 and TRBJ2-7; 10 nucleotides line up with TRBD1. The CDR3 totals 15 residues. Germline CDR1 MNHNS, CDR2 SASEGT. V lost 6 bases to trimming and J lost 3 bases; unmatched junction nucleotides: 8. Written as DNA, the CDR3 is TGTGCCAGCAGCGAGGGACAGGGGCCGATCTACGAGCAGTACTTC. The encoded protein is CASSEGQGPIYEQYF.

The chain uses TRBV2 and TRBJ1-1; D possibly corresponds to TRBD1 (6 bases). The CDR3 length is 14 residues. Germline V lookup: CDR1 SNHLY, CDR2 FYNNEI. The V gene lost 8 bases and the J gene lost 4 bases, with 17 bases spanning the gap. The CDR3 bases are TGTGCCAGCCTAAGGTGGCAGGGGAGCACTGAAGCTTTCTTT. Translating it yields CASLRWQGSTEAFF. The variable domain in full, with the rest retrieved from reference TRBV2 and TRBJ1-1, is EPEVTQTPSHQVTQMGQEVILRCVPISNHLYFYWYRQILGQKVEFLVSFYNNEISEKSEIFDDQFSVERPDGSNFTLKIRSTKLEDSAMYFCASLRWQGSTEAFFGQGTRLTVV.

As regards this clone: Other DNA variants within this sample encode the same CDR3. CDR3 coding DNA: TGTGCCAGTAAGGACAGGGGGAATCAGCCCCAGCATTTT. Its translation: CASKDRGNQPQHF. The chain recombines TRBV19 with TRBJ1-5; 10 positions match TRBD1. CDR3 length: 13 amino acids. Trimming removed 7 bases from V and 4 bases from J; junction bases left unmatched: 1. Germline V gives CDR1 LNHDA, CDR2 SQIVND (reference sequence).

The V call is TRBV5-1, the J call TRBJ2-3, with TRBD1 matching 8 bases. The CDR3 has 14 amino acids. Per the germline V gene, CDR1 is SGHRS and CDR2 is YFSETQ. V shed 6 bases, J shed 5 bases, and the junction held 8 bases outside the gene matches. The DNA of the CDR3 is TGCGCCAGCAATCCTCAGGGGGCCAGAGATACGCAGTATTTT. Translating it yields CASNPQGARDTQYF. The variable domain in full, with the rest retrieved from reference TRBV5-1 and TRBJ2-3, is KAGVTQTPRYLIKTRGQQVTLSCSPISGHRSVSWYQQTPGQGLQFLFEYFSETQRNKGNFPGRFSGRQFSNSRSEMNVSTLELGDSALYLCASNPQGARDTQYFGPGTRLTVL.

This clone was detected a few times. The genes are TRBV7-2 and TRBJ2-7, with TRBD2 as a possible D gene (6 bases). Between the trimmed V and J ends, which lost 5 bases and 2 bases, there was a span of 13 bases. Germline V lookup: CDR1 SGHTA, CDR2 FQGNSA. The CDR3 totals 14 residues. CDR3 region: CASSRSRGAYEQYF. The DNA of the CDR3 is TGTGCCAGCAGCCGCTCGCGCGGGGCCTACGAGCAGTACTTC.

This sequence joins TRBV14 and TRBJ1-3; possibly TRBD1 for D (5 bases). With 2 bases removed from V and 9 bases from J, the gap between germline ends came to 14 bases. Germline V gives CDR1 SGHDN, CDR2 FVKESK. The CDR3 has 14 residues. CDR3: CASSQQGVAGTIYF. The CDR3 bases are TGTGCCAGCAGCCAACAAGGGGTCGCAGGCACCATATATTTT.

The chain couples TRBV29-1 to TRBJ2-7; 7 positions agree with TRBD1. The V gene's germline CDR1 is SQVTM and CDR2 ANQGSEA. This CDR3 comprises 12 residues. Trimming took 5 bases from V and 5 from J; bases not matched to a gene: 6. The DNA for the CDR3 is TGCAGCGTTCGGCTCGACAGGGACGAGCAGTACTTC. Its protein product is CSVRLDRDEQYF.

This chain uses TRBV28 with TRBJ1-4; 9 nucleotides line up with TRBD1. The CDR3 contains 15 residues. Germline V CDR1 and CDR2: MDHEN, SYDVKM. V lost 5 bases, J lost 8 bases, and 9 bases stayed unmatched. This CDR3 is CASSPPGQGREKLFF. Here the CDR3 DNA reads TGTGCCAGCAGTCCCCCCGGACAGGGGCGCGAAAAACTGTTTTTT.